This TCR beta chain is drawn from a study of cytomegalovirus exposure and HLA in healthy donors. The study ran its PCR with 60 Vbeta and 13 Jbeta primers. The repertoire was sequenced with immunoSEQ multiplex PCR; TCRdb's copy has only in-frame clones and lacks some. The table includes some 140,000 clones, 79% detected once. Details on this clone: Antigen: not known.

From germline, CDR1 is LGHNA and CDR2 YNFKEQ. This CDR3 is built from 19 residues. V trimming: 0 bases; J trimming: 1 base; junction bases outside the gene matches: 6. Findings of the study overall: As a later analysis showed, a missense DCLRE1C variant was linked to trimming of TCR beta V- and J-genes. Later analysis placed DRB1 highest and HLA-C lowest in TCR association rates, which differed by HLA locus.

This clonotype originated in a young man in good health and CMV-seronegative. This chain joins TRBV4-2 and TRBJ2-1; 13 bases fit TRBD2. Sequenced input: PBMCs. CDR3 sequence: CASSQDQLAGGSSYNEQFF. The CDR3, as DNA: TGTGCCAGCAGCCAAGATCAACTAGCGGGGGGGTCTTCCTACAATGAGCAGTTCTTC.